Reported below is one T cell receptor beta chain. Its antigen is unidentified. Germline V gene sequence: CDR1 SGHVS, CDR2 FQNEAQ. Between the trimmed V and J ends, which lost 5 bases and 4 bases, there was a span of 17 bases. CDR3 size: 16 residues. These data originate in a study of OX40 agonist ivuxolimab in advanced cancers. Study-wide context: Partial responses were recorded for three patients, including one with hepatocellular carcinoma and two with cutaneous melanoma.

Study-level results: CD8+ T cells were the subset that, on average, had more expanded clones than CD4+. Some nonresponders also had low normalized T-cell clonal expansion.

Generated by immunoSEQ multiplex PCR, the TCRdb table keeps only in-frame clones and is missing some. The sample has about 45,000 clones, about nine tenths seen once. V usage is TRBV7-8 and J usage is TRBJ2-2; D not certain. The sequenced sample was CD4+ or CD8+ T cells sorted from blood, obtained in a trial of the OX40 agonist ivuxolimab. This clonotype was obtained from an adult with an advanced solid tumor such as melanoma, head and neck, liver or kidney cancer. In DNA, the CDR3 is TGTGCCAGCAGCCAACTTAGGGCCATCGGCACCGGGGAGCTGTTTTTT. It specifies CASSQLRAIGTGELFF.